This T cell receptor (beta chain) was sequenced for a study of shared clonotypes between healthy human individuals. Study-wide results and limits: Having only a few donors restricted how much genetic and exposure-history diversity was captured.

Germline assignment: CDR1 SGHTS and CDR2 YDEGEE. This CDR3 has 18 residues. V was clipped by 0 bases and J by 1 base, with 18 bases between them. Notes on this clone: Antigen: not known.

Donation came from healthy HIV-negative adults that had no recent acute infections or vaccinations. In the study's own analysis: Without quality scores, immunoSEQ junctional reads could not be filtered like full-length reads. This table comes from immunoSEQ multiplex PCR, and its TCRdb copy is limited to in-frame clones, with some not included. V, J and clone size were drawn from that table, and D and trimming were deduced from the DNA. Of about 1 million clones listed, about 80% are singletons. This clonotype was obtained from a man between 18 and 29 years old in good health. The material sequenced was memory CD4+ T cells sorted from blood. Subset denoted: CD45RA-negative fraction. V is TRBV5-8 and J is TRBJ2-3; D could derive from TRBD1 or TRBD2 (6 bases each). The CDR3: CASSLAVNGGRGTDTQYF. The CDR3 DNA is TGTGCCAGCAGCTTGGCCGTTAACGGGGGCCGGGGCACAGATACGCAGTATTTT.